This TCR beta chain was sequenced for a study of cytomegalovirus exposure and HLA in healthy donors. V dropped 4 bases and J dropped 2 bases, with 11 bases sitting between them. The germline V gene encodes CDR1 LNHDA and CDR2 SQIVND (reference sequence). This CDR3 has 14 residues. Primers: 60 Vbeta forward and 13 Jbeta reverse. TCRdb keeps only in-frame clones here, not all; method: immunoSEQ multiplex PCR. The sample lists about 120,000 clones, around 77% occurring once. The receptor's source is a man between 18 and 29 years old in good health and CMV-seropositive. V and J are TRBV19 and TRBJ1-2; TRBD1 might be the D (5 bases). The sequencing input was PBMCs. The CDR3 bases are TGTGCCAGTAGTAGAGGCAGGGCCAACTATGGCTACACCTTC. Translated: CASSRGRANYGYTF.